This T cell receptor beta chain originates from a study of shared clonotypes between healthy human individuals. About the research overall: In total, the donors were two women and a few men aged 18 to 49.

On this clone itself: No antigen is known for it.

Profiled with immunoSEQ multiplex PCR; TCRdb holds only in-frame clones, not every one. Among fewer than 650,000 clones listed, over 65% were seen once. Overall study findings and caveats: Sequencing depth was predicted to influence how clonotypes are shared among donors.

After removal of 4 bases from V and 7 bases from J, the junction contained 9 bases not matched to a gene. CDR1 and CDR2 from the germline V gene are SGHRS and YFSETQ. The CDR3 has 16 amino acids. The chain employs TRBV5-1 and TRBJ2-1, with 12 bases fitting TRBD2. Material for sequencing was PBMCs. The receptor's source is a woman aged 40 to 50 in good health. Some clones in this sample may be carry-over from other donors' samples. CDR3 coding DNA: TGCGCCAGCAGCGCCACTAGCGGGAGGCAGTGGAATGAGCAGTTCTTC. Translating it yields CASSATSGRQWNEQFF.